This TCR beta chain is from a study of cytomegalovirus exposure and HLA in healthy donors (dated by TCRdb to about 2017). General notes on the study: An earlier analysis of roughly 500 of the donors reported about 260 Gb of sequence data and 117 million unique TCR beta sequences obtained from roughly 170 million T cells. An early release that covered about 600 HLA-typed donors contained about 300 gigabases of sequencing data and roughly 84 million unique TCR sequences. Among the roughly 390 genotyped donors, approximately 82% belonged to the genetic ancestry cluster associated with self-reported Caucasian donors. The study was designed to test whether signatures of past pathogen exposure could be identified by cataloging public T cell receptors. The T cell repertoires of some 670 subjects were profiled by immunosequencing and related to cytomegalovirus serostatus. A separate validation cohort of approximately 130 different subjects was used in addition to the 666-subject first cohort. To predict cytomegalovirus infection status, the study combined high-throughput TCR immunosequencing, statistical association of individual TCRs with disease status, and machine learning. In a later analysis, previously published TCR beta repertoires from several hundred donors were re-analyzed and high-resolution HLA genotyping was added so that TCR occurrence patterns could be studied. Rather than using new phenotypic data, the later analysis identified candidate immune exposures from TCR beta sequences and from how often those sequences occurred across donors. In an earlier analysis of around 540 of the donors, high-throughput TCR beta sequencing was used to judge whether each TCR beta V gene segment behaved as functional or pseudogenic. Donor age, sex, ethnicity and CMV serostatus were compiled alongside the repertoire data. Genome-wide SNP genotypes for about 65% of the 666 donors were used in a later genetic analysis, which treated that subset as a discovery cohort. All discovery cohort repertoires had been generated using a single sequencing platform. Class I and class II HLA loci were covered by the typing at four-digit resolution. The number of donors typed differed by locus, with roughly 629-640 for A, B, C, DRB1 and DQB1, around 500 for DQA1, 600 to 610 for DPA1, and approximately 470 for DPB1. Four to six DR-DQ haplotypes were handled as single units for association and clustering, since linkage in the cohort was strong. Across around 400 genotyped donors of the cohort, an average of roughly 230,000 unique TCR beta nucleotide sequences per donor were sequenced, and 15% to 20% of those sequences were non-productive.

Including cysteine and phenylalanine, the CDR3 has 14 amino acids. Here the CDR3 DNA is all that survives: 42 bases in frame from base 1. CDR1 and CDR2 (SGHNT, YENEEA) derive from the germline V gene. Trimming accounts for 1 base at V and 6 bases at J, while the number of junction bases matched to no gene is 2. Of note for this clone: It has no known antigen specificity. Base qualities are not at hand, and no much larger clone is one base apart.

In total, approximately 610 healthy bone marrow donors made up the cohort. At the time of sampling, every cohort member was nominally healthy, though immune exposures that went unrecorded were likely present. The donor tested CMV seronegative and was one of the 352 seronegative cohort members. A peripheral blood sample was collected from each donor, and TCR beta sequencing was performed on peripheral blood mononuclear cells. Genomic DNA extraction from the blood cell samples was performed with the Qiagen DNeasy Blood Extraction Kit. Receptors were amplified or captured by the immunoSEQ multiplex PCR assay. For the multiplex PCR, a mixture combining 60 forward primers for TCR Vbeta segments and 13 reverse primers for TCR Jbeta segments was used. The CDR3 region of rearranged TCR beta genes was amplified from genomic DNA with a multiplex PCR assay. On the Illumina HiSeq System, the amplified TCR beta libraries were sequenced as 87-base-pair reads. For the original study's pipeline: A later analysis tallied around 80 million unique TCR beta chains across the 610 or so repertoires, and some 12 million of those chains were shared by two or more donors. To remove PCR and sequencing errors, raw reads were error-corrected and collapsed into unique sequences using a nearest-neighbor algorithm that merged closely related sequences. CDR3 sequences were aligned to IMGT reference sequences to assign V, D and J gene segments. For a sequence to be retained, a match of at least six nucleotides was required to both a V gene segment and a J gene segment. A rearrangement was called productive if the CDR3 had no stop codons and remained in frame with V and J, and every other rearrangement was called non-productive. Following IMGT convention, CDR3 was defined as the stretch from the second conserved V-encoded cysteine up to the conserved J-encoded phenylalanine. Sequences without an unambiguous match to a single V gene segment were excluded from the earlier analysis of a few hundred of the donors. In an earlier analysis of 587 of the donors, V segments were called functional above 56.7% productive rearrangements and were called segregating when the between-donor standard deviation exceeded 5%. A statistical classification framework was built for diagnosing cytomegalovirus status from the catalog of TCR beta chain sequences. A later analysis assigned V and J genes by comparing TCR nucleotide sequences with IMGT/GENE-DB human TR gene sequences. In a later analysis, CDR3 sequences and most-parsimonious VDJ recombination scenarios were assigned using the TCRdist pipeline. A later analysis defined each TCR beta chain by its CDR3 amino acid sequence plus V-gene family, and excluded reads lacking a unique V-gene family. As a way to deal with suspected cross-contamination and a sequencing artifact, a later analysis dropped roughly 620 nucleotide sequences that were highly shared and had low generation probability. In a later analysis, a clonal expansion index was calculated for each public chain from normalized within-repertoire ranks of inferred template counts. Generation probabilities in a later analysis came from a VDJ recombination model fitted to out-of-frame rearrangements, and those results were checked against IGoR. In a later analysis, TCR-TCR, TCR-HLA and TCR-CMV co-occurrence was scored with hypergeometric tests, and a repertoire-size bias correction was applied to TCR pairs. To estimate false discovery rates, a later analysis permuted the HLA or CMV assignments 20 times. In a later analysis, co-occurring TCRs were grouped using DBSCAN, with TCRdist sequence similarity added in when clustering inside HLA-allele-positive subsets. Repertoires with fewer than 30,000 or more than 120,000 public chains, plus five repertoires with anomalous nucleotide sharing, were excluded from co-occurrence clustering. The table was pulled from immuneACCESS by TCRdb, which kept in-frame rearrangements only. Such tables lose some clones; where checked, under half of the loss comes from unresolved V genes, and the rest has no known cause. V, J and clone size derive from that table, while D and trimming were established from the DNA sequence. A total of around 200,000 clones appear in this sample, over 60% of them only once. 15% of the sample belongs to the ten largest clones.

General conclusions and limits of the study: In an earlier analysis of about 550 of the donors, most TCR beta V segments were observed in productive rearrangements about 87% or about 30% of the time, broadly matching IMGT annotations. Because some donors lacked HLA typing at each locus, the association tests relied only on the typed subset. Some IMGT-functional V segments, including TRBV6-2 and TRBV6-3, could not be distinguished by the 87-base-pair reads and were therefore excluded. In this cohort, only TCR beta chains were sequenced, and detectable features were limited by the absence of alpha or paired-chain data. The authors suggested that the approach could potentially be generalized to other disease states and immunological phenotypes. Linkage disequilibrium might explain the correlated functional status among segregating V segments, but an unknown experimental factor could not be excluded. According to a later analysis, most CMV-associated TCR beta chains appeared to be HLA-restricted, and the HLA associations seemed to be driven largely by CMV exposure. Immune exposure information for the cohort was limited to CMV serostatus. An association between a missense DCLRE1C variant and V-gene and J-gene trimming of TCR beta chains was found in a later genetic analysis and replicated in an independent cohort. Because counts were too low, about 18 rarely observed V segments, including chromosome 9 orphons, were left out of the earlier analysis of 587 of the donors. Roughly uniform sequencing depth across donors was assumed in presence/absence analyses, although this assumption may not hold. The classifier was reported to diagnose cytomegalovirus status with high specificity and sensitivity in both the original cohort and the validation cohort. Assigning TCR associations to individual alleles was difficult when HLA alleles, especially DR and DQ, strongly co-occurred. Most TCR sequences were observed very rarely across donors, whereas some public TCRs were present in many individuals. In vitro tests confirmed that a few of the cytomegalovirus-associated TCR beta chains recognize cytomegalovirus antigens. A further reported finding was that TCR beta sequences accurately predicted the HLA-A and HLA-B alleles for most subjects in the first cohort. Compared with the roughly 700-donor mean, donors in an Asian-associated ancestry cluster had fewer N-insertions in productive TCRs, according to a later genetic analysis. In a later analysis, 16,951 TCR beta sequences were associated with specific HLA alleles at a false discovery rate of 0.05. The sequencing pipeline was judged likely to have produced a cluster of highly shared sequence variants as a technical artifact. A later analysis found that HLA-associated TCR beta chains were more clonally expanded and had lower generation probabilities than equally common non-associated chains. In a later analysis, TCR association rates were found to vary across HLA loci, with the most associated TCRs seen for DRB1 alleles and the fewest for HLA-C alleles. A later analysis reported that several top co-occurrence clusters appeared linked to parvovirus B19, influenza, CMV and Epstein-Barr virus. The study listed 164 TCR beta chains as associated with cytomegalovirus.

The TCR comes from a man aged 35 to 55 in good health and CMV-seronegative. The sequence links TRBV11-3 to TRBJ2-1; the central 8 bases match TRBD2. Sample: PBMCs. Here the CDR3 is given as CASSLAGTSNEQFF. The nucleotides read TGTGCCAGCAGCTTAGCCGGGACTAGCAATGAGCAGTTCTTC.